A single sample gave rise to the 29 T cell receptor beta chains below, sequenced in a study of T cell repertoires in cytomegalovirus infection. TCRdb re-derived calls from the reads in MiXCR, one entry per CDR3 protein. This table has hundreds of thousands of distinct CDR3 sequences, roughly 31% appearing once. For these TCRs, the target antigens are not known. The sample here was cultured CD8+ T cells from PBMCs, taken from culture after CMV antigen stimulation. The receptors originated from a human donor in good health (CMV status not recorded). Some clones in this sample may be carry-over from other donors' samples.

This sequence joins TRBV7-2 and TRBJ1-1; TRBD1 might be the D (5 bases). The V gene's germline CDR1 is SGHTA and CDR2 FQGNSA. Trimming cost V 3 bases and J 7 bases, with 12 bases left between them. The CDR3 consists of 13 residues. CDR3 DNA: TGTGCCAGCAGCTTGGGGACTCTTGGTGAAGCTTTCTTT. Amino acids: CASSLGTLGEAFF.

In DNA, the CDR3 is TGTGCCATCAGTGACCGGGACAGGGGGTTTGAGACCCAGTACTTC. Translated, it gives CAISDRDRGFETQYF. This chain joins TRBV10-3 and TRBJ2-5, with 11 bases lining up with TRBD1. Trimming cost V 3 bases and J 5 bases; bases outside gene matches: 5. Germline lookup yields CDR1 ENHRY and CDR2 SYGVKD. The length of the CDR3 is 15 residues.

This clonotype was picked up a small number of times. This chain joins TRBV29-1 and TRBJ2-5; TRBD2 matches at 14 bases. Germline CDR1 SQVTM, CDR2 ANQGSEA. The CDR3 runs to 16 residues. J lost 1 base, V lost 7 bases, and 8 bases had no gene match. CDR3 sequence: CSGMGLAGEFQETQYF. For the CDR3, the DNA is TGCAGCGGGATGGGACTAGCGGGGGAGTTCCAAGAGACCCAGTACTTC.

The V call is TRBV28, the J call TRBJ2-2; D is perhaps TRBD2 (6 bases). Germline V lookup: CDR1 MDHEN, CDR2 SYDVKM. V was pared by 3 bases and J by 3 bases, with 11 bases between. The CDR3 contains 15 residues. This CDR3 is CASSFFGEDTGELFF. CDR3 DNA: TGTGCCAGCAGTTTTTTCGGGGAGGACACCGGGGAGCTGTTTTTT.

The chain is built from TRBV15 and TRBJ1-5, with D unresolved. Germline-derived CDR1 and CDR2 are LNHNV and YYDKDF (reference sequence). V lost 3 bases and J 4 bases, leaving 10 bases between the germline ends. The CDR3 loop spans 14 amino acids. This chain's CDR3 is CATSRSGKNQPQHF. In nucleotides, the CDR3 is TGTGCCACCAGCAGGAGTGGGAAAAATCAGCCCCAGCATTTT.

This clonotype has at least ten counts. The CDR3 loop reads CASSLPRGSGEETQYF. CDR3 in DNA: TGTGCCAGCAGCTTACCACGAGGATCGGGGGAAGAGACCCAGTACTTC. The genes are TRBV5-4 and TRBJ2-5; D perhaps matches TRBD2 (6 bases). Germline lookup yields CDR1 SGHNT and CDR2 YYREEE (reference sequence). The germline V and J ends were trimmed by 2 bases and 3 bases, with 17 bases remaining between them. The CDR3 sequence is 16 residues long.

Regarding this clonotype: An end of the junction does not agree with germline; a read error may underlie this. The chain joins TRBV6-1 to TRBJ2-1; TRBD2 matches at 8 bases. The CDR3 sequence is 15 residues long. The V gene's germline CDR1 is MNHNS and CDR2 SASEGT. CDR3 sequence (DNA): TGTGTCAGCAGTTACGGGGGGGCCTCCTACAATGAGCAGTTCTTC. It yields the protein CVSSYGGASYNEQFF.

Only a few counts were recorded for this clonotype. The V call is TRBV6-2 or TRBV6-3, the J call TRBJ2-1, with D perhaps TRBD1 or TRBD2 (6 bases each). This CDR3 has 13 amino acids. V was pared by 10 bases and J by 8 bases, with 18 bases between. The germline gives CDR1 MNHEY, CDR2 SVGEGT. CDR3 DNA: TGTGCCACCACCCTAGGGGGAGGCGATGAGCAGTTCTTC. Its translation is CATTLGGGDEQFF.

The chain joins TRBV4-1 to TRBJ2-3; possibly TRBD1 or TRBD2 for D (7 bases each). The V and J ends lost 4 bases and 3 bases respectively, with 17 bases between them. The CDR3 sequence is 16 residues long. The germline CDR1 and CDR2 sequences are MGHRA and YSYEKL. CDR3 sequence reads: CASSLRGGAATDTQYF. The CDR3, as DNA: TGCGCCAGCAGCCTCAGGGGGGGGGCTGCAACAGATACGCAGTATTTT.

The chain has TRBV9 and TRBJ1-6, with no clear D. V lost 0 bases and J lost 3, with 7 bases in between. CDR1 is SGDLS, CDR2 YYNGEE, per germline. The CDR3 runs 15 residues. The CDR3 coding sequence is TGTGCCAGCAGCGTAGGAGGAGTCTATAATTCACCCCTCCACTTT. Its protein product is CASSVGGVYNSPLHF.

Comments on this clonotype: The junction shows a germline mismatch at one end, possibly a read error. The CDR3 coding sequence is TGTGCCAGCAGCTTAAGGCCGGACCGGACGGGTACTTTACCCCTCCACTTT. The encoded protein is CASSLRPDRTGTLPLHF. The chain uses TRBV5-3 and TRBJ1-6; no clear D. TRBV5-3 is an ORF for which the function is uncertain. The CDR3 contains 17 residues.

The table lists this clonotype with a few counts. V and J are TRBV7-6 and TRBJ2-3, with 8 bases that match TRBD2. This CDR3 comprises 12 residues. The trim removed 1 base at V and 15 bases at J, leaving 6 bases unmatched. Per the germline V gene, CDR1 is SGHVS and CDR2 is FNYEAQ. The CDR3 sequence: CASSLEGLVSYF. CDR3 DNA sequence: TGTGCCAGCAGCTTAGAGGGACTAGTTTCCTATTTT.

The CDR3 spells CASTLAALTGYTF. The CDR3 DNA is TGTGCCAGCACCCTCGCGGCCTTAACTGGCTACACCTTC. V is TRBV12-3 or TRBV12-4 and J is TRBJ1-2; D gene ambiguous. The CDR3 consists of 13 residues. V was cut by 7 bases and J by 7 bases, with 16 bases left in between.

V and J are TRBV20-1 and TRBJ2-7; 15 bases line up with TRBD2. This CDR3 has 19 amino acids. The junction had 10 bases not matched to a gene; V was cut back by 1 base and J by 0 bases. Germline lookup yields CDR1 DFQATT and CDR2 SNEGSKA (reference sequence). CDR3 protein: CSARGTGTSGGLSSYEQYV. As DNA, the CDR3 is TGCAGTGCTAGAGGGACTGGGACTAGCGGGGGGTTGAGCTCCTACGAGCAGTACGTC.

The genes are TRBV24-1 and TRBJ2-5; unclear D gene. CDR1 is KGHDR and CDR2 is SFDVKD in the germline V gene. The V end was cut by 5 bases, the J end by 2 bases, with 11 bases between. CDR3 length equals 14 residues. The CDR3 region is CATSGWSYQETQYF. CDR3 nucleotide sequence: TGTGCCACCAGTGGGTGGTCCTATCAAGAGACCCAGTACTTC.

CDR3 amino acids: CASSLLGLHEETQYF. The CDR3 DNA is TGTGCCAGCAGCTTATTGGGACTCCACGAAGAGACCCAGTACTTC. The V call is TRBV11-3, the J call TRBJ2-5, with a possible D match to TRBD2 (6 bases). V was shortened by 2 bases and J by 3 bases, with 13 bases between the two germline ends. Germline lookup yields CDR1 SGHNT and CDR2 YENEEA. This CDR3 is built from 15 residues.

V usage is TRBV7-6 and J usage is TRBJ2-3; TRBD1 aligns across 8 bases. The CDR3 covers 15 residues. The germline gives CDR1 SGHVS, CDR2 FNYEAQ. Germline trimming cut 7 bases from V and 2 bases from J; bases unmatched to any gene: 8. This CDR3 reads CASTTGQVITDTQYF. CDR3 DNA sequence: TGTGCCAGCACCACGGGACAGGTGATCACAGATACGCAGTATTTT.

This clonotype was found a few times. This sequence joins TRBV15 and TRBJ2-5; 13 bases map to TRBD2. CDR3 length: 16 amino acids. J lost 5 bases, V lost 0 bases, and 3 bases had no gene match. Germline lookup yields CDR1 LNHNV and CDR2 YYDKDF (reference sequence). The CDR3 here is CATSREWGLAGETQYF. The CDR3 DNA is TGTGCCACCAGCAGAGAGTGGGGACTAGCGGGGGAGACCCAGTACTTC.

The chain has TRBV5-1 and TRBJ1-3; D is ambiguous. V was cut by 2 bases and J by 0 bases, with 15 bases left in between. The CDR3 extends over 17 amino acids. Looked up from germline, CDR1 is SGHRS and CDR2 is YFSETQ. The DNA of the CDR3 is TGCGCCAGCAGCTTTTGTCAGCAGATATTCTCTGGAAACACCATATATTTT. Amino acids: CASSFCQQIFSGNTIYF.

This chain connects TRBV13 to TRBJ1-1; TRBD1 matches 7 bases. In germline, CDR1 is PRHDT, CDR2 FYEKMQ (reference sequence). This CDR3 has 18 amino acids. V was clipped by 5 bases and J by 5 bases; unmatched bases: 20. The DNA for the CDR3 is TGTGCCAGCAGCCCCTTCCGGGGAGGGGGCAAGGCTAGTACTGAAGCTTTCTTT. Protein sequence: CASSPFRGGGKASTEAFF.

V and J are TRBV2 and TRBJ2-3; 7 bases align to TRBD2. Trimming took 4 bases from V and 4 from J; bases not matched to a gene: 5. The CDR3 is 14 residues long. The germline V gene encodes CDR1 SNHLY and CDR2 FYNNEI. The CDR3 is CASSGAGRADTQYF. In nucleotides, the CDR3 is TGTGCCAGCAGTGGAGCGGGGCGAGCAGATACGCAGTATTTT.

The gene calls are TRBV7-2 and TRBJ1-2; 9 nucleotides agree with TRBD1. CDR3 length: 16 amino acids. Trimming removed 4 bases from V and 4 bases from J; junction bases left unmatched: 10. Per germline, CDR1 SGHTA and CDR2 FQGNSA. The CDR3 reads CASSSRTGAVIYGYTF. The CDR3 DNA sequence: TGTGCCAGCAGCTCACGGACAGGGGCGGTAATCTATGGCTACACCTTC.

V is TRBV20-1 and J is TRBJ1-5; D is undetermined. With 0 bases removed from V and 0 bases from J, the gap between germline ends came to 9 bases. The germline V gene has CDR1 DFQATT and CDR2 SNEGSKA (reference sequence). The CDR3 length is 15 residues. The CDR3 coding sequence is TGCAGTGCTAGAGACGGTGGGGATAGCAATCAGCCCCAGCATTTT. It specifies CSARDGGDSNQPQHF.

This clonotype has only a few counts. This chain uses TRBV6-2 or TRBV6-3 with TRBJ2-3, with 7 bases identical to TRBD1. The CDR3 covers 13 residues. Germline V gene sequence: CDR1 MNHEY, CDR2 SVGEGT. Trimming cost V 9 bases and J 5 bases; bases outside gene matches: 8. The CDR3 DNA reads TGTGCCAGTCGAGACAGGGTACAAGATACGCAGTATTTT. Protein product: CASRDRVQDTQYF.

In DNA form, the CDR3 reads TGTGCCACCCTAACCTGGGCCTCCTCTAACTATGGCTACACCTTC. Its translation: CATLTWASSNYGYTF. This chain joins TRBV5-8 and TRBJ1-2, with D unresolved. Germline assignment: CDR1 SGHTS and CDR2 YDEGEE. Trimming removed 9 bases from V and 0 bases from J, with 18 bases in between. The CDR3 is made up of 15 amino acids.

V gene TRBV27 combines with J gene TRBJ2-1, with D perhaps matching TRBD1 or TRBD2 (5 bases each). The V gene's germline CDR1 is MNHEY and CDR2 SMNVEV (reference sequence). Trimming cost V 8 bases and J 8 bases, with 22 bases left between them. CDR3 length: 15 amino acids. DNA of the CDR3: TGTGCCAGCTCTCCTTCCGGGACCCCGGCCCATGAGCAGTTCTTC. It encodes CASSPSGTPAHEQFF.

This clonotype has more than one count but fewer than ten. The chain uses TRBV6-1 and TRBJ2-7, with TRBD1 identical over 7 bases. Germline V gene lookup returns CDR1 MNHNS and CDR2 SASEGT. V lost 5 bases, J lost 2 bases, and 9 bases stayed unmatched. The CDR3 covers 15 residues. This chain's CDR3 is CASSTRDRQAYEQYV. CDR3 DNA: TGTGCCAGCAGTACCAGGGACAGACAAGCCTACGAGCAGTACGTC.

This clonotype appeared many times. The chain employs TRBV7-2 and TRBJ1-4; 9 positions agree with TRBD1. The V gene end was trimmed by 1 base and the J gene end by 8 bases; junction bases not matched to a gene: 8. Germline CDR1 and CDR2: SGHTA and FQGNSA. There are 16 residues in the CDR3. In DNA form, the CDR3 reads TGTGCCAGCAGCTTAGAGGGGAGGACAGGGGAGGAAAAACTGTTTTTT. Translating it yields CASSLEGRTGEEKLFF.

There are a few counts of this clonotype. The chain carries TRBV6-2 or TRBV6-3 and TRBJ2-7; D remains unclear. The CDR3 runs to 13 residues. V was pared by 4 bases and J by 7 bases, with 14 bases between. Germline V gene sequence: CDR1 MNHEY, CDR2 SVGEGT. In DNA form, the CDR3 reads TGTGCCAGCAGTTTCAAGACCACGGGTGAGCAGTACTTC. As protein: CASSFKTTGEQYF.